A selection of T cell receptor beta chains follows, all from one sample in a study of blood T cell repertoires in COVID-19. Profiling relied on immunoSEQ multiplex PCR, and the TCRdb table lists in-frame clones only, not all of them. The sample contains about 200,000 clones, about four fifths of which appear only once. The sequencing sample was made of peripheral blood. These TCRs come from a woman in her forties or fifties with active or convalescent COVID-19. Both conserved end residues are part of each CDR3. The D gene is left open where the match is weak. Clone size is shown for a subset of rows, as once, few, many or a class of expanded clone.

>TRBJ1-6|TRBV4-1|TRBD1|NA
CASSQERDRYSPLHF
TGCGCCAGCAGCCAAGAGAGGGACAGATATTCACCCCTCCACTTT
>TRBJ1-2|TRBV6-5|NA|NA
CASSRRGGYGYTF
TGTGCCAGCAGCCGACGCGGGGGCTATGGCTACACCTTC
>TRBJ1-2|TRBV7-2|TRBD1|NA
CASSSGTGSGYTF
TGTGCCAGCAGTTCCGGGACAGGGAGTGGCTACACCTTC
>TRBJ1-6|TRBV19|NA|NA
CASSPYSGKQSPLHF
TGTGCCAGTAGCCCCTATTCGGGGAAACAATCACCCCTCCACTTT
>TRBJ2-2|TRBV7-9|NA|NA
CASSYGSGELFF
TGTGCCAGCAGTTACGGGTCCGGGGAGCTGTTTTTT
>TRBJ1-6|TRBV5-5|NA|NA
CASSLGIRGNSPLHF
TGTGCCAGCAGCTTGGGTATCAGGGGTAATTCACCCCTCCACTTT
>TRBJ2-1|TRBV7-6|TRBD2|NA
CASSLAMGAGGPHEQFF
TGTGCCAGCAGCTTAGCCATGGGTGCGGGAGGGCCCCATGAGCAGTTCTTC
>TRBJ2-5|TRBV5-6|TRBD1|NA
CASSRQGAGETQYF
TGTGCCAGCAGCCGACAGGGGGCAGGGGAGACCCAGTACTTC
>TRBJ2-2|TRBV2|NA|NA
CASNRVLTGELFF
TGTGCCAGCAACAGGGTTCTCACCGGGGAGCTGTTTTTT
>TRBJ2-1|TRBV28|NA|NA
CASSFLSSYNEQFF
TGTGCCAGCAGTTTTCTTAGCTCCTACAATGAGCAGTTCTTC
>TRBJ1-1|TRBV2|NA|NA
CASSRQLTEAFF
TGTGCCAGCAGTAGACAGCTCACTGAAGCTTTCTTT
>TRBJ1-3|TRBV10-3|TRBD1|NA
CAISEEGASGNTIYF
TGTGCCATCAGTGAGGAGGGGGCCTCTGGAAACACCATATATTTT
>TRBJ1-6|TRBV3-1/TRBV3-2|TRBD1|NA
CASSQTGGGSPLHF
TGTGCCAGCAGCCAAACAGGGGGCGGGTCACCCCTCCACTTT
>TRBJ1-5|TRBV5-8|NA|NA
CASSLVGGEQPQHF
TGTGCCAGCAGCTTGGTAGGGGGAGAGCAGCCCCAGCATTTT
>TRBJ2-1|TRBV20-1|NA|NA
CSASAGRSYNEQFF
TGCAGTGCTAGTGCGGGGAGGTCCTACAATGAGCAGTTCTTC
>TRBJ1-6|TRBV11-3|TRBD1|NA
CASSPRQGFLPRISPLHF
TGTGCCAGCAGCCCACGACAGGGCTTCCTGCCGCGTATTTCACCCCTCCACTTT
>TRBJ1-6|TRBV3-1/TRBV3-2|NA|NA
CASSPPTRVNSPLHF
TGTGCCAGCAGCCCCCCCACGCGGGTTAATTCACCCCTCCACTTT
>TRBJ2-7|TRBV16|TRBD2|NA
CASSQSGTSGYEQYF
TGTGCCAGCAGCCAAAGCGGGACTAGCGGGTACGAGCAGTACTTC
>TRBJ2-1|TRBV27|TRBD2|few
CASSSTGLAGEPYNEQFF
TGTGCCAGCAGTTCGACGGGACTAGCGGGAGAACCATACAATGAGCAGTTCTTC
>TRBJ1-2|TRBV12-3/TRBV12-4|NA|NA
CASSLRGKYGYTF
TGTGCCAGCAGTTTGAGGGGGAAGTATGGCTACACCTTC
>TRBJ1-4|TRBV2|NA|NA
CASSVHLLEKLFF
TGTGCCAGCAGCGTACACCTCCTCGAAAAACTGTTTTTT
>TRBJ2-1|TRBV28|TRBD1|NA
CASKSDRGSYNEQFF
TGTGCCAGCAAATCGGACAGGGGGTCCTACAATGAGCAGTTCTTC
>TRBJ2-7|TRBV11-2|TRBD1|once
CASSPTGATGGYEQYF
TGTGCCAGCAGCCCAACAGGGGCAACAGGTGGATACGAGCAGTACTTC
>TRBJ2-7|TRBV28|NA|NA
CASSPPSRSYEQYF
TGTGCCAGCAGCCCCCCATCTAGGTCCTACGAGCAGTACTTC
>TRBJ2-3|TRBV6-6|TRBD2|NA
CASSYGGGGRDF
TGTGCCAGCAGTTACGGCGGGGGGGGCCGGGATTTT
>TRBJ1-1|TRBV6-5|NA|NA
CASSYNRVAEAFF
TGTGCCAGCAGTTACAACAGGGTCGCTGAAGCTTTCTTT
>TRBJ1-6|TRBV28|NA|NA
CASHLSGSGNSPLHF
TGTGCCAGCCATTTGTCGGGGAGCGGGAATTCACCCCTCCACTTT
>TRBJ2-2|TRBV6-6|NA|NA
CASSYLGQGTGELFF
TGTGCCAGCAGTTATTTGGGGCAAGGCACCGGGGAGCTGTTTTTT
>TRBJ1-2|TRBV5-5|NA|NA
CASSFAGGYGYTF
TGTGCCAGCAGCTTTGCGGGAGGCTATGGCTACACCTTC
>TRBJ2-5|TRBV5-4|NA|NA
CASSNQGRGQETQYF
TGTGCCAGCAGCAACCAAGGACGCGGGCAAGAGACCCAGTACTTC
>TRBJ2-2|TRBV9|TRBD1|NA
CASSVTGGFSTGELFF
TGTGCCAGCAGCGTAACAGGGGGGTTCTCAACCGGGGAGCTGTTTTTT
>TRBJ2-2|TRBV7-7|NA|few
CASSYGWTANTGELFF
TGTGCCAGCAGCTATGGATGGACAGCGAACACCGGGGAGCTGTTTTTT
>TRBJ2-1|TRBV5-1|TRBD1|once
CASSLEGGGNEQFF
TGCGCCAGCAGCTTGGAAGGGGGCGGGAATGAGCAGTTCTTC
>TRBJ2-3|TRBV30|NA|NA
CAWRIYGTDTQYF
TGTGCCTGGAGAATTTATGGCACAGATACGCAGTATTTT
>TRBJ2-1|TRBV6-4|NA|NA
CASSDSAGAPNEQFF
TGTGCCAGCAGTGACTCCGCGGGGGCCCCCAATGAGCAGTTCTTC
>TRBJ1-2|TRBV28|NA|NA
CASIPPDSSYGYTF
TGTGCCAGCATCCCCCCGGACAGCTCCTATGGCTACACCTTC
>TRBJ2-3|TRBV2|TRBD2|NA
CASSETSGRTDTQYF
TGTGCCAGCAGTGAGACTAGCGGGCGCACAGATACGCAGTATTTT
>TRBJ1-1|TRBV6-1|TRBD1|NA
CASSEAGTGATEAFF
TGTGCCAGCAGTGAAGCCGGGACAGGGGCCACTGAAGCTTTCTTT
>TRBJ2-1|TRBV20-1|TRBD1|NA
CSARDWTGQFF
TGCAGTGCTAGAGATTGGACAGGCCAGTTCTTC
>TRBJ2-7|TRBV28|NA|NA
CASSLPGFYEQYF
TGTGCCAGCAGTTTACCGGGGTTCTACGAGCAGTACTTC
>TRBJ2-7|TRBV6-5|NA|NA
CASSPPVSSGEQYF
TGTGCCAGCAGCCCACCCGTCTCATCGGGCGAGCAGTACTTC
>TRBJ1-2|TRBV27|NA|NA
CASSLSLGAHGYTF
TGTGCCAGCAGTTTATCGCTAGGGGCCCATGGCTACACCTTC
>TRBJ2-1|TRBV3-1/TRBV3-2|NA|NA
CASSILGGDEQFF
TGTGCCAGCAGCATACTAGGTGGGGATGAGCAGTTCTTC
>TRBJ1-4|TRBV4-1|NA|NA
CASSTGGREKLFF
TGCGCCAGCTCTACCGGGGGTCGAGAAAAACTGTTTTTT
>TRBJ2-7|TRBV6-5|TRBD2|NA
CASRSGLGPYEQYF
TGTGCCAGCCGATCCGGACTAGGACCCTACGAGCAGTACTTC
>TRBJ1-1|TRBV28|TRBD1|NA
CASLRTGGRGTEAFF
TGTGCCAGCTTGCGGACAGGGGGACGGGGCACTGAAGCTTTCTTT
>TRBJ1-4|TRBV7-6|TRBD1|NA
CASSRKTGTGNEKLFF
TGTGCCAGCAGTCGTAAAACCGGGACAGGGAATGAAAAACTGTTTTTT
>TRBJ2-1|TRBV5-4|NA|NA
CASSGEGSSYNEQFF
TGTGCCAGCAGCGGCGAGGGATCTTCCTACAATGAGCAGTTCTTC
>TRBJ2-7|TRBV28|NA|NA
CASIPLNNYYEQYF
TGTGCCAGCATCCCCCTCAATAACTACTACGAGCAGTACTTC
>TRBJ2-3|TRBV6-5|TRBD2|NA
CAIKGVLASDTQYF
TGTGCCATAAAGGGCGTACTAGCGTCAGATACGCAGTATTTT